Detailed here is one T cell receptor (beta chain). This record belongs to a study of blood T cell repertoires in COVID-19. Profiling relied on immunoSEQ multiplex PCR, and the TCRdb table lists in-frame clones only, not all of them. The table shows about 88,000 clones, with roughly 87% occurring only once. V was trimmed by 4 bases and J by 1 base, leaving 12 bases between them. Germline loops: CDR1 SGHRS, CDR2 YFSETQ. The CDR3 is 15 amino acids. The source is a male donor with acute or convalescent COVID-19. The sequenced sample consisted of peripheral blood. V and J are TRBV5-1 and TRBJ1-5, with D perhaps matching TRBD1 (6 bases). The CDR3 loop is CASSLAGASNQPQHF. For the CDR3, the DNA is TGCGCCAGCAGCCTGGCAGGGGCCAGCAATCAGCCCCAGCATTTT.